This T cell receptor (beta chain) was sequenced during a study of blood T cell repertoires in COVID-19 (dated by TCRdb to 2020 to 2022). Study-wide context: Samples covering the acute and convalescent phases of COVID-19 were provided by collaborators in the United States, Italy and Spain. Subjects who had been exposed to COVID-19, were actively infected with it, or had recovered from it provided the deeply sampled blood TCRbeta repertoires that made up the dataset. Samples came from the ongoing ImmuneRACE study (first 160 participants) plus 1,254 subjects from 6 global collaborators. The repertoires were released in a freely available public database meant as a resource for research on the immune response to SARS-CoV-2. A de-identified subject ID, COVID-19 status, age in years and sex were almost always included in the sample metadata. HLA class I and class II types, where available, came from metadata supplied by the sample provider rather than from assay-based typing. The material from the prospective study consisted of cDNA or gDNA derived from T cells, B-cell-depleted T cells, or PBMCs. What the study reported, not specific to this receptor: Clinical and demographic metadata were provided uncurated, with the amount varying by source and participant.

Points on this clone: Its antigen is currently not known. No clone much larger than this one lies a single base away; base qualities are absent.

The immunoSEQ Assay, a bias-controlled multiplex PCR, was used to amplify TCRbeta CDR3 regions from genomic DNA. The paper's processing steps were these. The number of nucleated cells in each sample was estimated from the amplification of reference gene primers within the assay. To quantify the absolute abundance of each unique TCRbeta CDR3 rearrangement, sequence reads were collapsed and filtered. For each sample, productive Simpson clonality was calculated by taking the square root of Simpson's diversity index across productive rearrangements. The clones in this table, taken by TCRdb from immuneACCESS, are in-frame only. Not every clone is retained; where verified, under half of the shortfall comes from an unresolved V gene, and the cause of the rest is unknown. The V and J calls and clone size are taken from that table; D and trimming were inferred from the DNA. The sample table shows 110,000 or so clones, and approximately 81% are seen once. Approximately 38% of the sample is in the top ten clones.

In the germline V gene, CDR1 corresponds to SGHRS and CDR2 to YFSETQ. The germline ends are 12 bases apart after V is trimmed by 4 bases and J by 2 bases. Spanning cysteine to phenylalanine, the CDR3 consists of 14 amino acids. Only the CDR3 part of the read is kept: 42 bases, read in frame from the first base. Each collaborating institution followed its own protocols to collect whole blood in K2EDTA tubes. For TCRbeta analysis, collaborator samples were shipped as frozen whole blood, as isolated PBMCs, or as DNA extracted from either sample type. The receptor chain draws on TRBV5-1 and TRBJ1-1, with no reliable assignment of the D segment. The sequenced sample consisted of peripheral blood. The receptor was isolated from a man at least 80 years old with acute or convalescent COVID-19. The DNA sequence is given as TGCGCCAGCAGCCCCTTTACACAAAACACTGAAGCTTTCTTT. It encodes CASSPFTQNTEAFF.